Below, 5 T cell receptor beta chains from the same sample are listed, as sequenced in a study of blood T cell repertoires in COVID-19. Assay used: immunoSEQ multiplex PCR; TCRdb lists only in-frame clones, some missing. The table includes 65,000 to 90,000 clones, under 85% detected once. Sequenced sample: peripheral blood. The receptor set was obtained from a woman of 80 years or more with acute or convalescent COVID-19.

The J gene is TRBJ2-2, the V gene TRBV24-1; 12 bases agree with TRBD1. The V segment lost 0 bases and the J segment 4 bases; nucleotides outside the gene matches: 5. The CDR3 spans 18 residues. Germline V CDR1 and CDR2: KGHDR, SFDVKD. The CDR3 DNA follows: TGTGCCACCAGTGATTTGCAGGGACAGGGGGCGTTCACCGGGGAGCTGTTTTTT. Its translation: CATSDLQGQGAFTGELFF.

The chain links TRBV2 to TRBJ1-5, with D possibly being TRBD1 (5 bases). Germline-derived CDR1 and CDR2 are SNHLY and FYNNEI. Trimming took 3 bases from V and 2 from J, leaving 11 bases between them. This CDR3 comprises 15 residues. The CDR3 reads CASSDREGGNQPQHF. In DNA, the CDR3 is TGTGCCAGCAGTGACAGGGAGGGTGGCAATCAGCCCCAGCATTTT.

The V call is TRBV18, the J call TRBJ2-1; 8 nucleotides align to TRBD1. The CDR3 length is 16 residues. V dropped 4 bases and J dropped 3; count of bases not matched to a gene: 8. The germline V gene encodes CDR1 KGHSH and CDR2 LQKENI. The CDR3 nucleotides read TGTGCCAGCTCACTCCCGGGACAGGTTATCTACAATGAGCAGTTCTTC. Translating it yields CASSLPGQVIYNEQFF.

V is TRBV19 and J is TRBJ1-2; no definite D call. Germline V gene data show CDR1 as LNHDA and CDR2 as SQIVND (reference sequence). The CDR3 runs to 12 residues. The V end was cut by 5 bases, the J end by 5 bases, with 9 bases between. The DNA for the CDR3 is TGTGCCAGTAGTTTACGGGATTATGGCTACACCTTC. This codes for CASSLRDYGYTF.

The V call is TRBV7-9, the J call TRBJ2-7, with TRBD2 identical over 8 bases. V dropped 3 bases and J dropped 4; count of bases not matched to a gene: 14. Germline CDR1 is SEHNR and CDR2 is FQNEAQ (reference sequence). CDR3 size: 17 residues. The CDR3 bases are TGTGCCAGCAGCTTGGGGTGGCGTGATGAGCGGGGGTACGAGCAGTACTTC. Its protein product is CASSLGWRDERGYEQYF.